This T cell receptor beta chain emerged from a study of OX40 agonist ivuxolimab in advanced cancers. Study-wide results and limits: Low levels of normalized T-cell clonal expansion also appeared in some nonresponders.

Repertoires were generated with immunoSEQ multiplex PCR, while TCRdb's copy carries only in-frame clones and drops some. Counted here are about 79,000 clones, about 95% occurring once; the ten biggest clones make up over 9%. With regard to this clone: Its cognate antigen is unknown.

The sequences come from CD4+ or CD8+ T cells sorted from blood, collected in a trial of the OX40 agonist ivuxolimab. The receptor's source is an adult with an advanced solid tumor such as melanoma, head and neck, liver or kidney cancer.

The CDR3 nucleotides read TGTGCCAGCAGTGACCTCGGGTCGAATAATTCACCCCTCCACTTT. Residues: CASSDLGSNNSPLHF. The gene calls are TRBV6-1 and TRBJ1-6; no definite D call. CDR1 and CDR2 from the germline V gene are MNHNS and SASEGT. The CDR3 runs 15 residues. Deletions cut 3 bases from V and 5 bases from J, with 11 bases between.